Presented here are 16 T cell receptor beta chains from one specimen sequenced in a study of cytomegalovirus exposure and HLA in healthy donors. The PCR made use of 60 Vbeta and 13 Jbeta primers. The protocol was immunoSEQ multiplex PCR, while the TCRdb copy is restricted to in-frame clones and leaves out a portion. The sample has over 100,000 clones, and its top ten clones hold around 1.6%. Material: PBMCs. These receptor sequences come from a man between 18 and 29 years old in good health and CMV-seronegative.

The chain has TRBV4-3 and TRBJ1-5; D call uncertain. This CDR3 contains 15 residues. The V and J ends lost 1 base and 2 bases respectively, with 9 bases between them. Germline V gene lookup returns CDR1 LGHNA and CDR2 YSLEER. As DNA, the CDR3 is TGCGCCAGCAGCCAAGGAAGATCGGGCAATCAGCCCCAGCATTTT. This sequence encodes CASSQGRSGNQPQHF.

The rearrangement links TRBV5-5 to TRBJ1-1; 11 bases fit TRBD1. Trimming at V came to 0 bases and at J to 4 bases, leaving 2 bases not matched to a gene. CDR3 length: 15 amino acids. Germline CDR1 reads SGHKS; CDR2 reads YYEKEE (reference sequence). CDR3 sequence (DNA): TGTGCCAGCAGCTTGGGGACAGGGGGCCTCACTGAAGCTTTCTTT. Protein: CASSLGTGGLTEAFF.

The gene calls are TRBV7-8 and TRBJ2-7; 12 bases are shared with TRBD1. With 5 bases clipped from V and 7 bases from J, the junction kept 12 bases outside the gene matches. The CDR3 covers 16 residues. Germline CDR1 and CDR2: SGHVS and FQNEAQ. The CDR3 nucleotides read TGTGCCAGCAGCCGATTACCGGGACAGGGGGCCGGTGAGCAGTACTTC. Residues: CASSRLPGQGAGEQYF.

The chain links TRBV7-2 to TRBJ1-5; tentative D call: TRBD1 (5 bases). This CDR3 has 13 residues. V was pared by 3 bases and J by 4 bases, with 7 bases between. CDR1 SGHTA and CDR2 FQGNSA come from the germline V gene. Here the CDR3 reads CASSFRQNQPQHF. In DNA form, the CDR3 reads TGTGCCAGCAGCTTCCGACAGAATCAGCCCCAGCATTTT.

The CDR3, as DNA: TGTGCCAGCAGTTTGACTAGCGTGGCCGCGCGGCAGTACTTC. This encodes CASSLTSVAARQYF. The chain links TRBV27 to TRBJ2-7; 8 nucleotides agree with TRBD2. Germline V gives CDR1 MNHEY, CDR2 SMNVEV (reference sequence). V lost 3 bases and J lost 9; bases outside the gene matches: 10. This CDR3 spans 14 amino acids.

This chain links TRBV28 with TRBJ1-6; D call uncertain. Trimming shortened V by 6 bases and J by 7 bases, and 4 bases separated the two germline ends. CDR3 length equals 11 residues. CDR1 and CDR2 from the germline V gene are MDHEN and SYDVKM. The CDR3 is CASSTNSPLHF. CDR3 nucleotide sequence: TGTGCCAGCAGCACAAATTCACCCCTCCACTTT.

The chain is built from TRBV4-2 and TRBJ1-2, with D uncertain. Trimming removed 1 base from V and 7 bases from J, with 7 bases in between. The CDR3 is 12 amino acids. Germline V gene data show CDR1 as LGHNA and CDR2 as YNFKEQ. The CDR3 nucleotides read TGTGCCAGCAGCCAAGTGGCAGGTGGCTACACCTTC. This gives the protein CASSQVAGGYTF.

This chain links TRBV7-2 with TRBJ2-7; the D gene is possibly TRBD1 (6 bases). Per germline, CDR1 SGHTA and CDR2 FQGNSA. The CDR3 contains 14 residues. V was cut by 5 bases and J by 1 base, with 12 bases left in between. The CDR3 loop is CASSPDSYSYEQYF. The DNA of the CDR3 is TGTGCCAGCAGCCCGGACAGCTATTCCTACGAGCAGTACTTC. Combining the CDR3 with reference TRBV7-2 and TRBJ2-7 gives the whole variable domain GAGVSQSPSNKVTEKGKDVELRCDPISGHTALYWYRQSLGQGLEFLIYFQGNSAPDKSGLPSDRFSAERTGGSVSTLTIQRTQQEDSAVYLCASSPDSYSYEQYFGPGTRLTVT.

The V and J genes are TRBV7-3 and TRBJ2-1; the D is unclear. CDR3 length: 13 amino acids. Germline CDR1 is SGHTA and CDR2 is FQGTGA. Trimming removed 5 bases at V and 5 bases at J, with 10 bases between. DNA of the CDR3: TGTGCCAGCAGCCCTTCGGTAAACAATGAGCAGTTCTTC. This gives the protein CASSPSVNNEQFF.

This sequence joins TRBV9 and TRBJ1-5; 7 nucleotides align to TRBD1. The J segment lost 1 base and the V segment lost 6 bases, leaving 7 bases of the junction unmatched. There are 15 residues in the CDR3. Looked up from germline, CDR1 is SGDLS and CDR2 is YYNGEE. The CDR3 loop reads CASTYDRVSNQPQHF. The DNA for the CDR3 is TGTGCCAGCACCTACGACAGGGTAAGCAATCAGCCCCAGCATTTT.

The chain carries TRBV11-2 and TRBJ2-7; tentative D call: TRBD1 (6 bases). Looked up from germline, CDR1 is SGHAT and CDR2 is FQNNGV. The CDR3 runs 14 residues. Deletions cut 6 bases from V and 4 bases from J, with 16 bases between. The CDR3 protein is CASSWTTGLYEQYF. The CDR3 DNA is TGTGCCAGCAGTTGGACGACAGGACTTTACGAGCAGTACTTC.

The chain joins TRBV7-2 to TRBJ1-2, with unresolved D. From germline, CDR1 is SGHTA and CDR2 FQGNSA. The ends were cut back, 5 bases at V and 2 bases at J, with 12 bases in the middle. The CDR3 runs to 14 residues. Here the CDR3 reads CASSMETANYGYTF. DNA of the CDR3: TGTGCCAGCAGCATGGAGACGGCCAACTATGGCTACACCTTC.

The chain combines TRBV7-2 with TRBJ2-1; 9 bases align to TRBD2. J gave up 3 bases and V 1 base, and 10 bases lay outside the gene matches. The CDR3 runs 18 residues. CDR1 and CDR2 (germline): SGHTA, FQGNSA. CDR3 nucleotides: TGTGCCAGCAGCTTAGTTTTCTGGGTAGCGGGGGTCTACAATGAGCAGTTCTTC. This encodes CASSLVFWVAGVYNEQFF.

This chain links TRBV9 with TRBJ2-7, with a weak D call TRBD2 (6 bases). Germline CDR1 SGDLS, CDR2 YYNGEE. The V end lost 2 bases, the J end lost 2 bases, and 11 bases lay between the germline ends. CDR3 size: 14 residues. The CDR3 spells CASSVGTLPYEQYF. The CDR3 region has the DNA TGTGCCAGCAGCGTCGGGACTCTACCCTACGAGCAGTACTTC. Filled out from reference TRBV9 and TRBJ2-7, the complete variable domain reads DSGVTQTPKHLITATGQRVTLRCSPRSGDLSVYWYQQSLDQGLQFLIQYYNGEERAKGNILERFSAQQFPDLHSELNLSSLELGDSALYFCASSVGTLPYEQYFGPGTRLTVT.

The chain is built from TRBV28 and TRBJ2-2, with 7 bases lining up with TRBD2. Germline-derived CDR1 and CDR2 are MDHEN and SYDVKM. The CDR3 contains 15 residues. Germline trimming cut 6 bases from V and 0 bases from J; bases unmatched to any gene: 4. As DNA, the CDR3 is TGTGCCAGCAGGACGGGGGGTTCGAACACCGGGGAGCTGTTTTTT. It is translated as CASRTGGSNTGELFF.

This chain uses TRBV5-5 with TRBJ2-7, with D possibly matching TRBD1 (5 bases). CDR1 and CDR2 from the germline V gene are SGHKS and YYEKEE (reference sequence). Trimming cost V 6 bases and J 5 bases, with 6 bases left between them. The CDR3 has 10 amino acids. DNA of the CDR3: TGTGCCAGCACAGGGAACGAGCAGTACTTC. Translation gives CASTGNEQYF.